The sequence of this T cell receptor (beta chain) was determined in a study of shared clonotypes between healthy human individuals. Study background: CD4 naive cells filled three plates per donor, CD4 memory three, CD8 naive two and CD8 memory one.

A single count supports this clone. The antigen is not known. A CD45RA+ naive subset and a CD45RA-negative memory subset were split from CD4+ cells. The assay ran at deep level. TCRdb's table, derived via immunoSEQ multiplex PCR, lists solely in-frame clones and lacks some. This repertoire shows more than 400,000 clones, around 95% found once; its top ten account for about 0.067%. Study observations and caveats: Generally, estimated richness proved larger in naive subsets than it did in memory subsets.

The V and J ends lost 6 bases and 2 bases respectively, with 9 bases between them. The CDR3 runs 13 residues. The germline CDR1 and CDR2 sequences are SNHLY and FYNNEI. Sequencing was done on a sample of naive CD4+ T cells sorted from blood. Subset described: CD45RA+ positively selected. The chain links TRBV2 to TRBJ2-3; D might be TRBD2 (5 bases). The TCR originated in a woman in her twenties or thirties in good health. CDR3 region: CASSGRVTDTQYF. CDR3 nucleotides: TGTGCCAGCAGCGGGCGGGTCACAGATACGCAGTATTTT.